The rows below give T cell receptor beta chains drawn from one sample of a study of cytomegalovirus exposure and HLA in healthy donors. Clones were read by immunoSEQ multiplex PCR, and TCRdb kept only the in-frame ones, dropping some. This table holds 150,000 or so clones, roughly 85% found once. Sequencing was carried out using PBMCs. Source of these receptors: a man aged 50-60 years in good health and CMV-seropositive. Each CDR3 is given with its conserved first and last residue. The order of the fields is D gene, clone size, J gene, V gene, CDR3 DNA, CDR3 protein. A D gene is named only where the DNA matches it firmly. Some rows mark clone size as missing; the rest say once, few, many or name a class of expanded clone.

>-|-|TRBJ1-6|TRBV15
TGTGCCACCAGTCTCCGGAATTCACCCCTCCACTTT
CATSLRNSPLHF
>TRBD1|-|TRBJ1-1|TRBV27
TGTGCCAGCAGTCCACAGGGGAGCGCTGAAGCTTTCTTT
CASSPQGSAEAFF
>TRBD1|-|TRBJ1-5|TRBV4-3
TGCGCCAGCAGCCAAGACGTCAGGGGGTCCTATCAGCCCCAGCATTTT
CASSQDVRGSYQPQHF
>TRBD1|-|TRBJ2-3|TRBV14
TGTGCCAGCAGCCCTCGGACAGGGGGCTGGGCAGATACGCAGTATTTT
CASSPRTGGWADTQYF
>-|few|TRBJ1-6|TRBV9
TGTGCCAGCAGCGCGGCGGAACGGTCACCCCTCCACTTT
CASSAAERSPLHF
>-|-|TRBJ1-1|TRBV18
TGTGCCAGCTCGCTTCAGGGGAACACTGAAGCTTTCTTT
CASSLQGNTEAFF
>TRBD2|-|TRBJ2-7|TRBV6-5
TGTGCCAGCAGGCCGGGGGGTACCTACGAGCAGTACTTC
CASRPGGTYEQYF
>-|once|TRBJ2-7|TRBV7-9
TGTGCCAGCAGCTCCCCTATCCCCGGACAGAGCTCCTACGAGCAGTACTTC
CASSSPIPGQSSYEQYF
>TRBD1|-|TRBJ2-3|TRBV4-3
TGCGCCAGCAGCCACCAGGGGGCCAAGGCAGATACGCAGTATTTT
CASSHQGAKADTQYF
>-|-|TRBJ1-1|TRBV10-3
TGTGCCATCAGTGAAGGGGTTGGAACTGAAGCTTTCTTT
CAISEGVGTEAFF
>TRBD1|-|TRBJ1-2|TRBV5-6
TGTGCCAGCAGCTTTGGGACAGGGGCGGACTATGGCTACACCTTC
CASSFGTGADYGYTF
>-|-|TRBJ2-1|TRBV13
TGTGCCAGCAGCACACAGGCCATCTTCGTTGAGCAGTTCTTC
CASSTQAIFVEQFF
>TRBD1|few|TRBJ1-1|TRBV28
TGTGCCAGCAGTTTAGACAGGGTGAACACTGAAGCTTTCTTT
CASSLDRVNTEAFF
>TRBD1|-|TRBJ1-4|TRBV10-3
TGTGCCATCAGCGCCGGGACAGGGGGCACTAATGAAAAACTGTTTTTT
CAISAGTGGTNEKLFF
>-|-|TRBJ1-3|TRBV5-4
TGTGCCAGCAGCTTGAAAACAGGGCGCGGAAACACCATATATTTT
CASSLKTGRGNTIYF
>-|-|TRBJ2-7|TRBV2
TGTGCCAGCAGCGTCTCTGAGGTGGAGGGGTCTCTCTCCGAGCAGTACTTC
CASSVSEVEGSLSEQYF
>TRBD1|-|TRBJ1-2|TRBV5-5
TGTGCCAGCAGCCGGTCGTCGGGACAGGGTTGGGACTATGGCTACACCTTC
CASSRSSGQGWDYGYTF
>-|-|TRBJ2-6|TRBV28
TGTGCCAGCTACCAACGGTTAGGGGCCAACGTCCTGACTTTC
CASYQRLGANVLTF
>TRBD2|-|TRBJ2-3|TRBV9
TGTGCCAGCAGCAGCGGGGGGGCCGCCTATACGCAGTATTTT
CASSSGGAAYTQYF
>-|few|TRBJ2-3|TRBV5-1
TGCGCCAGCAGCTTGGATGGAACTAGAAAGGGTACAGATACGCAGTATTTT
CASSLDGTRKGTDTQYF
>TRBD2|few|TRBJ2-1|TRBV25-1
TGTGCCAGCAGTGAATCCAGCGGGGGGGCGGAGGAGCAGTTCTTC
CASSESSGGAEEQFF
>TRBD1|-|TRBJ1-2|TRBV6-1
TGTGCCAGCAGAGCTGGACAGGGCCAGGGCTACACCTTC
CASRAGQGQGYTF
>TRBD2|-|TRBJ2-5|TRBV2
TGTGCCAGCAGTCCCCCCGGGGGGAGGTTGGAGACCCAGTACTTC
CASSPPGGRLETQYF
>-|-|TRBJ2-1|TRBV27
TGTGCCAGCAGTTTAGCGGGGGCCCTATACAATGAGCAGTTCTTC
CASSLAGALYNEQFF
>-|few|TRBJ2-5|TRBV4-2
TGTGCCAGCAGCCAAGAATTCTCGACACAAGAGACCCAGTACTTC
CASSQEFSTQETQYF
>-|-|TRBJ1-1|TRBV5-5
TGTGCCAGCAGCTTGACCCCGGACACTGAAGCTTTCTTT
CASSLTPDTEAFF
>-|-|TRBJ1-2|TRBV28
TGTGCCAGCAGTTTCGGTCGCTATGGCTACACCTTC
CASSFGRYGYTF
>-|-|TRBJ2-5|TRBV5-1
TGCGCCAGCAGCTTGGCGGCAGGGGGGCTGGTGGAGACCCAGTACTTC
CASSLAAGGLVETQYF
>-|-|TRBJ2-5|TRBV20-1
TGCAGTGCTAAAGGGCGGGGGACCCAGTACTTC
CSAKGRGTQYF
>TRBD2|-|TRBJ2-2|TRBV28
TGTGCCAGCAGCCCTCCCGGGGGGGTGAACACCGGGGAGCTGTTTTTT
CASSPPGGVNTGELFF
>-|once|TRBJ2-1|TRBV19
TGTGCCAGTAGTCCACGGCGGGACTACAATGAGCAGTTCTTC
CASSPRRDYNEQFF
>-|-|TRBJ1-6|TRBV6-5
TGTGCCAGCAGTAAGACAGGTTCCTATAATTCACCCCTCCACTTT
CASSKTGSYNSPLHF
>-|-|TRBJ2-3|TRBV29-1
TGCAGCGTTGTGGCCCGCACAGATACGCAGTATTTT
CSVVARTDTQYF
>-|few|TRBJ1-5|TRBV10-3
TGTGCCATCAGTGTGAACCCGGGGGACAGCAATCAGCCCCAGCATTTT
CAISVNPGDSNQPQHF
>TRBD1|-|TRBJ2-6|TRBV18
TGTGCCAGCTCACCGCAATTCGCCGGGACAGGCCGCTCTGGGGCCAACGTCCTGACTTTC
CASSPQFAGTGRSGANVLTF
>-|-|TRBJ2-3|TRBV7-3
TGTGCCAGCAGACTAGAAGGCACAGATACGCAGTATTTT
CASRLEGTDTQYF